The 22 T cell receptor beta chains below come from one sample, sequenced in a study of blood T cell repertoires in COVID-19. Assay: immunoSEQ multiplex PCR; the TCRdb copy retains only in-frame clones and omits some. The sample lists roughly 79,000 clones, roughly 89% occurring once. The source material was peripheral blood. The receptors come from a man aged 50 to 60 with acute or convalescent COVID-19.

V and J are TRBV5-1 and TRBJ2-2; TRBD2 matches 8 bases. V gave up 1 base and J gave up 6 bases; unmatched junction bases: 2. The CDR3 consists of 14 residues. Looked up from germline, CDR1 is SGHRS and CDR2 is YFSETQ. In DNA, the CDR3 is TGCGCCAGCAGCTTGAGACTAGCGTCCGGGGAGCTGTTTTTT. Amino acids: CASSLRLASGELFF.

This chain joins TRBV2 and TRBJ2-5, with D perhaps matching TRBD1 (6 bases). Trimming removed 5 bases at V and 5 bases at J, with 12 bases between. The CDR3 runs 13 residues. Germline loops: CDR1 SNHLY, CDR2 FYNNEI. CDR3 region: CASSIQGEETQYF. The CDR3 region has the DNA TGTGCCAGCAGTATACAGGGAGAGGAGACCCAGTACTTC. The full variable domain, rest sourced from reference TRBV2 and TRBJ2-5, is EPEVTQTPSHQVTQMGQEVILRCVPISNHLYFYWYRQILGQKVEFLVSFYNNEISEKSEIFDDQFSVERPDGSNFTLKIRSTKLEDSAMYFCASSIQGEETQYFGPGTRLLVL.

The genes are TRBV13 and TRBJ2-7, with 11 bases identical to TRBD2. Germline V CDR1 and CDR2: PRHDT, FYEKMQ (reference sequence). There are 15 residues in the CDR3. V was pared by 4 bases and J by 0 bases, with 2 bases of the junction left unmatched. The CDR3 spells CASSSLAGGSYEQYF. The CDR3 DNA sequence: TGTGCCAGCAGCTCTCTAGCGGGGGGCTCCTACGAGCAGTACTTC. The full variable domain, completed using reference TRBV13 and TRBJ2-7, is AAGVIQSPRHLIKEKRETATLKCYPIPRHDTVYWYQQGPGQDPQFLISFYEKMQSDKGSIPDRFSAQQFSDYHSELNMSSLELGDSALYFCASSSLAGGSYEQYFGPGTRLTVT.

The chain combines TRBV19 with TRBJ2-7; TRBD2 matches at 11 bases. Germline loops: CDR1 LNHDA, CDR2 SQIVND (reference sequence). This CDR3 is 16 amino acids long. J gave up 3 bases and V 0 bases, and 4 bases lay outside the gene matches. The DNA for the CDR3 is TGTGCCAGTAGTATAGAAGCTAGCGGGGGGTACTACGAGCAGTACTTC. Translating it yields CASSIEASGGYYEQYF.

In its sample, this clone was seen once. The gene calls are TRBV20-1 and TRBJ2-3; tentatively, D is TRBD2 (5 bases). V was cut by 3 bases and J by 3 bases, with 19 bases left in between. The CDR3 covers 16 residues. Germline-derived CDR1 and CDR2 are DFQATT and SNEGSKA (reference sequence). CDR3 in DNA: TGCAGTGCTAGTAATGGAGAAGCGGACGTTACAGATACGCAGTATTTT. It translates to CSASNGEADVTDTQYF.

This sequence joins TRBV6-2 or TRBV6-3 and TRBJ2-2; tentatively, D is TRBD1 (6 bases). Per the germline V gene, CDR1 is MNHEY and CDR2 is SVGEGT. Trimming stripped 6 bases from V and 6 bases from J, with 20 bases between. CDR3 length: 16 residues. DNA of the CDR3: TGTGCCAGCAGCCGAAGTGACCACAGGGTTGCCGGGGAGCTGTTTTTT. It encodes CASSRSDHRVAGELFF.

The chain uses TRBV11-2 and TRBJ2-7; 9 nucleotides match TRBD1. Per germline, CDR1 SGHAT and CDR2 FQNNGV. After removal of 1 base from V and 3 bases from J, the junction contained 10 bases not matched to a gene. The CDR3 is 17 residues long. The CDR3: CASSLASQGQGIYEQYF. The CDR3 nucleotides are TGTGCCAGCAGCTTAGCGAGCCAGGGACAGGGCATCTACGAGCAGTACTTC.

This rearrangement joins TRBV6-2 or TRBV6-3 to TRBJ2-3; D is possibly TRBD2 (6 bases). V was pared by 5 bases and J by 8 bases, with 23 bases between. The CDR3 runs to 16 residues. Per germline, CDR1 MNHEY and CDR2 SVGEGT. As DNA, the CDR3 is TGTGCCAGCAGTCCCATGGCGACTCGAGGAGGGAGTACGCAGTATTTT. As protein: CASSPMATRGGSTQYF.

In nucleotides, the CDR3 is TGTGCCAGCAGCTTATCACTGATCTCTGGAAACACCATATATTTT. Its protein is CASSLSLISGNTIYF. The chain employs TRBV7-9 and TRBJ1-3; D ambiguous. The CDR3 is 15 amino acids. Trimming shortened V by 2 bases and J by 0 bases, and 8 bases separated the two germline ends. Per the germline V gene, CDR1 is SEHNR and CDR2 is FQNEAQ (reference sequence). The full variable domain, its missing parts supplied by reference TRBV7-9 and TRBJ1-3, is DTGVSQNPRHKITKRGQNVTFRCDPISEHNRLYWYRQTLGQGPEFLTYFQNEAQLEKSRLLSDRFSAERPKGSFSTLEIQRTEQGDSAMYLCASSLSLISGNTIYFGEGSWLTVV.

The chain uses TRBV30 and TRBJ1-4; perhaps TRBD1 as D (5 bases). Germline assignment: CDR1 GTSNPN and CDR2 SVGIG (reference sequence). The CDR3 runs to 14 residues. Trimming shortened V by 1 base and J by 0 bases, and 6 bases separated the two germline ends. The CDR3 bases are TGTGCCTGGAGTGCAGGGTCAACTAATGAAAAACTGTTTTTT. Its translation is CAWSAGSTNEKLFF.

V is TRBV10-1 and J is TRBJ2-7; D uncertain. Trimming cost V 3 bases and J 9 bases, with 15 bases left between them. This CDR3 is 13 amino acids long. The germline CDR1 and CDR2 sequences are WNHNN and SYGVQD (reference sequence). The CDR3 DNA reads TGCGCCAGCAGTGACTCTGGCTCGGGTGTGCAGTACTTC. The encoded protein is CASSDSGSGVQYF.

The chain recombines TRBV24-1 with TRBJ2-1, with 7 positions matching TRBD2. The CDR3 is 19 amino acids. V lost 3 bases and J lost 8; bases outside the gene matches: 21. Per germline, CDR1 KGHDR and CDR2 SFDVKD. CDR3 DNA sequence: TGTGCCACCAGTGATGGGTTCGGTGGGCTAGCGGAGAGGATCCATGAGCAGTTCTTC. Its translation is CATSDGFGGLAERIHEQFF.

The rearrangement links TRBV20-1 to TRBJ2-4, with TRBD2 matching 7 bases. Trimming took 3 bases from V and 4 from J; bases not matched to a gene: 6. CDR3 size: 14 residues. From germline, CDR1 is DFQATT and CDR2 SNEGSKA (reference sequence). The CDR3 protein is CSASGTKGKNIQYF. In nucleotides, the CDR3 is TGCAGTGCTAGTGGGACTAAGGGGAAAAACATTCAGTACTTC.

This clone was detected a few times. The chain joins TRBV7-9 to TRBJ2-5; the match to TRBD2 covers 8 bases. J lost 4 bases, V lost 2 bases, and 6 bases had no gene match. The CDR3 runs to 15 residues. CDR1 and CDR2 from the germline V gene are SEHNR and FQNEAQ (reference sequence). The CDR3 DNA is TGTGCCAGCAGCTTAAACGGGAGGGCCGGAGAGACCCAGTACTTC. It is translated as CASSLNGRAGETQYF.

The chain couples TRBV7-6 to TRBJ2-5, with D hard to call. CDR3 length: 15 residues. Trimming cost V 3 bases and J 4 bases, with 15 bases left between them. In germline, CDR1 is SGHVS, CDR2 FNYEAQ. The CDR3 DNA is TGTGCCAGCAGCTTCCCTCGAGGTGGCCTAGAGACCCAGTACTTC. It translates to CASSFPRGGLETQYF. Full variable domain (missing parts from reference TRBV7-6 and TRBJ2-5): GAGVSQSPRYKVTKRGQDVALRCDPISGHVSLYWYRQALGQGPEFLTYFNYEAQQDKSGLPNDRFSAERPEGSISTLTIQRTEQRDSAMYRCASSFPRGGLETQYFGPGTRLLVL.

This sequence joins TRBV20-1 and TRBJ2-1; TRBD2 matches at 10 bases. J lost 6 bases, V lost 3 bases, and 11 bases had no gene match. Germline V gene sequence: CDR1 DFQATT, CDR2 SNEGSKA (reference sequence). The CDR3 consists of 16 residues. The CDR3 is CSASGLAGVMFNEQFF. The CDR3 DNA follows: TGCAGTGCTAGTGGGCTAGCGGGAGTCATGTTCAATGAGCAGTTCTTC.

The V call is TRBV12-3 or TRBV12-4, the J call TRBJ2-7; D gene ambiguous. The CDR3 has 12 residues. V was clipped by 2 bases and J by 6 bases, with 8 bases between them. The CDR3 sequence: CASSLPGSEQYF. CDR3 in DNA: TGTGCCAGCAGTTTACCGGGTAGCGAGCAGTACTTC.

This clone was found once. The chain uses TRBV5-4 and TRBJ1-2; 10 nucleotides line up with TRBD1. The CDR3 is made up of 14 amino acids. The ends lost 4 bases at V and 4 bases at J; junction bases unmatched: 4. CDR1 is SGHNT, CDR2 YYREEE, per germline (reference sequence). CDR3 nucleotide sequence: TGTGCCAGCAGCCAGACAGGGGGCGGCTATGGCTACACCTTC. It specifies CASSQTGGGYGYTF.

V and J are TRBV20-1 and TRBJ2-7; D is perhaps TRBD2 (5 bases). The CDR3 runs to 14 residues. Germline values: CDR1 DFQATT, CDR2 SNEGSKA (reference sequence). V lost 3 bases and J 2 bases, leaving 14 bases between the germline ends. The CDR3 spells CSASEGSGTYEQYF. Written as DNA, the CDR3 is TGCAGTGCTAGTGAAGGGAGCGGTACCTACGAGCAGTACTTC.

The rearrangement joins TRBV9 to TRBJ2-1; a possible D gene is TRBD1 (6 bases). Germline-derived CDR1 and CDR2 are SGDLS and YYNGEE. The V gene lost 5 bases and the J gene lost 6 bases, with 21 bases spanning the gap. This CDR3 comprises 16 residues. CDR3 bases: TGTGCCAGCAGTCAATACAGGGTCGGCGGCGGCAATGAGCAGTTCTTC. Encoded protein: CASSQYRVGGGNEQFF.

V usage is TRBV18 and J usage is TRBJ1-1; TRBD1 matches at 8 bases. V lost 1 base, J lost 5 bases, and 6 bases stayed unmatched. The CDR3 covers 15 residues. Germline V gene data show CDR1 as KGHSH and CDR2 as LQKENI. CDR3 amino acids: CASSPLSGGETEAFF. The CDR3 DNA sequence: TGTGCCAGCTCACCACTCTCAGGGGGCGAGACTGAAGCTTTCTTT.

The genes are TRBV30 and TRBJ1-4; tentative D call: TRBD1 (5 bases). Trimming cost V 3 bases and J 0 bases, with 20 bases left between them. The CDR3 has 18 amino acids. Germline V lookup: CDR1 GTSNPN, CDR2 SVGIG (reference sequence). Here the CDR3 reads CAWRRQLMSRATNEKLFF. CDR3 coding DNA: TGTGCCTGGAGACGACAGCTAATGAGTCGCGCAACTAATGAAAAACTGTTTTTT.